This TCR beta chain was sequenced in a study of regulatory T cells in long-lasting Graves disease. Study-wide results and caveats: Gene preferences differed: TRBV28, TRBJ1-2, TRBJ2-5 in persistent cases.

Arm-PCR of CDR3 regions and iRepertoire HTBI primers were used to build TCR beta libraries. One entry per CDR3 protein results from TCRdb running MiXCR on the multiplex PCR reads. The sample shows hundreds of thousands of distinct CDR3 sequences, 16% of them seen only once. Germline-derived CDR1 and CDR2 are DFQATT and SNEGSKA (reference sequence). J was trimmed by 6 bases and V by 3 bases; bases with no gene match: 5. There are 13 residues in the CDR3. As to time point: newly diagnosed GD, antithyroid drugs for less than 3 months. There was RNA extracted from PBMCs, and the TCR library was made from it. There are many counts of this clonotype. Its specificity is not known. The same data also went into a second study, on T cells in Graves' hyperthyroidism and ophthalmopathy. From that study: The HTBI set primed first-round TCR CDR3 RT-PCR.

The sequences come from peripheral blood mononuclear cells (PBMCs), collected at new diagnosis, from a patient treated with antithyroid drugs. The receptor was derived from a woman in her twenties or thirties with Graves disease. The rearrangement links TRBV20-1 to TRBJ2-1; 7 bases line up with TRBD1. DNA of the CDR3: TGCAGTGCTAGGACAGGGTTGAGCAATGAGCAGTTCTTC. This encodes CSARTGLSNEQFF.